Listed below are T cell receptor beta chains from one sample, sequenced in a study of shared clonotypes between healthy human individuals. Assay: immunoSEQ multiplex PCR; the TCRdb copy retains only in-frame clones and omits some. The sample has approximately 2,200,000 clones; 93% are singletons. The sequenced sample consisted of naive CD8+ T cells from PBMCs. The receptors were gathered from a man aged 18 to 35 in good health. Some clones in this sample may be carry-over from other donors' samples. The CDR3 runs from the conserved cysteine through the conserved F or W. The D gene is left open where the match is weak. Not every row has a clone size; where given, it reads once, few, many or a size class.

d_call cdr3_length j_call clone_size v_call cdr3_nt cdr3_aa
TRBD2 20 TRBJ2-2 . TRBV7-3 TGTGCCAGCAGCTTAAGGGTACTAGCGGGAGACGAAGGGGACACCGGGGAGCTGTTTTTT CASSLRVLAGDEGDTGELFF
TRBD2 15 TRBJ2-2 . TRBV27 TGTGCCAGCAGTTGGGCTAGCGGGATCACCGGGGAGCTGTTTTTT CASSWASGITGELFF
. 11 TRBJ2-1 once TRBV20-1 TGCAGTGCTGACCGCCGGGATGAGCAGTTCTTC CSADRRDEQFF
. 15 TRBJ2-5 . TRBV6-6 TGTGCCAGCAGTTACCCGGGGACGGACCAAGAGACCCAGTACTTC CASSYPGTDQETQYF
. 14 TRBJ1-4 . TRBV7-9 TGTGCCAGCAGCTCGATTTCAGGAGATGAAAAACTGTTTTTT CASSSISGDEKLFF
. 16 TRBJ2-6 . TRBV19 TGTGCCAGTAGTATTTCCCCTGGGGCTGGGGCCAACGTCCTGACTTTC CASSISPGAGANVLTF
. 15 TRBJ1-2 . TRBV10-2 TGCGCCAGCAGTGAGTCCCCGGACAGTAACTATGGCTACACCTTC CASSESPDSNYGYTF
. 13 TRBJ1-5 . TRBV27 TGTGCCAGCAGTTTATTCGGAAATCAGCCCCAGCATTTT CASSLFGNQPQHF
TRBD1 15 TRBJ2-7 . TRBV6-1 TGTGCCAGCAGTTTGCTGGGACAGGGTTTTTACGAGCAGTACTTC CASSLLGQGFYEQYF
. 16 TRBJ2-3 . TRBV4-3 TGCGCCAGCAGCCAAGATCCGGGGGCATCGAGAGATACGCAGTATTTT CASSQDPGASRDTQYF
. 11 TRBJ1-1 . TRBV11-2 TGTGCCAGCAGCTTAGGGGCATTGGCTTTCTTT CASSLGALAFF
TRBD1 13 TRBJ1-2 . TRBV27 TGTGCCAGCAGTTCTCCGTCAGGGGGTGGCTACACCTTC CASSSPSGGGYTF
. 12 TRBJ2-7 . TRBV6-1 TGTGCCAGCAGTGACAGCCCCTACGAGCAGTACTTC CASSDSPYEQYF
. 12 TRBJ2-7 . TRBV29-1 TGCAGCGTTGAAGATCGAGGGTACGAGCAGTACTTC CSVEDRGYEQYF
. 15 TRBJ2-1 . TRBV5-1 TGCGCCAGCAGCTTGTCTTCGAGAGCCTACAATGAGCAGTTCTTC CASSLSSRAYNEQFF
TRBD1 15 TRBJ1-1 . TRBV27 TGTGCCAGCAGTTTATGGGGGACAGCGAACACTGAAGCTTTCTTT CASSLWGTANTEAFF
. 16 TRBJ1-4 once TRBV4-3 TGCGCCAGCAGCCAACTCCAGGGAGGCGCTAATGAAAAACTGTTTTTT CASSQLQGGANEKLFF
. 13 TRBJ1-4 . TRBV27 TGTGCCAGCAGCATTCACGCGGGGGAAAAACTGTTTTTT CASSIHAGEKLFF
. 16 TRBJ2-5 . TRBV5-4 TGTGCCAGCAGCCCGGGGCCGCCGGGGATTGGGGAGACCCAGTACTTC CASSPGPPGIGETQYF
. 14 TRBJ1-2 . TRBV5-4 TGTGCCAGCAGCTTGGAGGTTCCCTTTTCGGGCTACACCTTC CASSLEVPFSGYTF
. 14 TRBJ2-1 . TRBV9 TGTGCCAGCAGCGGCCGAGACAACTACAATGAGCAGTTCTTC CASSGRDNYNEQFF
TRBD1 16 TRBJ2-5 . TRBV9 TGTGCCAGCAGCGGGGGAGACAGGGCGGTCGAAGAGACCCAGTACTTC CASSGGDRAVEETQYF
. 14 TRBJ2-7 . TRBV6-6 TGTGCCAGCAGTTATCCCGAGAGAACCTACGAGCAGTACTTC CASSYPERTYEQYF
. 13 TRBJ2-3 . TRBV4-1 TGCGCCAGCAGCCAAGTTGGAACAGATACGCAGTATTTT CASSQVGTDTQYF
. 14 TRBJ2-5 once TRBV27 TGTGCCAGCAGTTTATCCCCAGGGCGGGAGACCCAGTACTTC CASSLSPGRETQYF
TRBD2 15 TRBJ2-2 . TRBV19 TGTGCCAGTAGTATCTATAGCGGGGGCACCGGGGAGCTGTTTTTT CASSIYSGGTGELFF
. 13 TRBJ2-1 . TRBV7-8 TGTGCCAGCAGCTCAGCAGCTGGTAATGAGCAGTTCTTC CASSSAAGNEQFF
TRBD2 15 TRBJ2-3 . TRBV7-9 TGTGCCAGCAGCTTAGTCGCGGGAGTCTCAGATACGCAGTATTTT CASSLVAGVSDTQYF
. 11 TRBJ1-1 . TRBV29-1 TGCAGCGTTCGAACGGGGGCTGAAGCTTTCTTT CSVRTGAEAFF
. 13 TRBJ1-2 . TRBV13 TGTGCCAGCAGCTTGGGCAGGGAGGCTGGCTACACCTTC CASSLGREAGYTF
TRBD1 19 TRBJ2-7 . TRBV11-2 TGTGCCAGCAGCCACCCCCTCCGGACAGGGTATGGTAGCGGTTACGAGCAGTACTTC CASSHPLRTGYGSGYEQYF
. 10 TRBJ1-1 . TRBV10-3 TGTGCCATCGGAGGTACTGAAGCTTTCTTT CAIGGTEAFF
. 15 TRBJ2-7 once TRBV10-3 TGTGCCATCAGTGAGTCGTCGGAGAGCTCCTACGAGCAGTACTTC CAISESSESSYEQYF
. 16 TRBJ2-7 . TRBV28 TGTGCCAGCAGTTTTTCCCGGACTAATCCAACCTACGAGCAGTACTTC CASSFSRTNPTYEQYF
TRBD1 15 TRBJ1-1 few TRBV9 TGTGCCAGCAGCGCCTGGACAGGATTCAACACTGAAGCTTTCTTT CASSAWTGFNTEAFF
. 16 TRBJ2-7 . TRBV15 TGTGCCACCAGCAGAGATTGGCGGCCAGGGCCGTACGAGCAGTACTTC CATSRDWRPGPYEQYF
TRBD1 15 TRBJ2-7 . TRBV7-3 TGTGCCAGCAGCCCAGAGGCAGGGGGCATCTACGAGCAGTACTTC CASSPEAGGIYEQYF
. 12 TRBJ2-1 . TRBV29-1 TGCAGCGGGGGGGTTTTCGACAATGAGCAGTTCTTC CSGGVFDNEQFF
. 17 TRBJ2-7 . TRBV15 TGTGCCACCAGCAGAGTGAAGGGAACGGGAGAGCCCTACGAGCAGTACTTC CATSRVKGTGEPYEQYF
. 15 TRBJ2-3 . TRBV28 TGTGCCAGCAGTCCGCTTGGGGAGGGCACAGATACGCAGTATTTT CASSPLGEGTDTQYF